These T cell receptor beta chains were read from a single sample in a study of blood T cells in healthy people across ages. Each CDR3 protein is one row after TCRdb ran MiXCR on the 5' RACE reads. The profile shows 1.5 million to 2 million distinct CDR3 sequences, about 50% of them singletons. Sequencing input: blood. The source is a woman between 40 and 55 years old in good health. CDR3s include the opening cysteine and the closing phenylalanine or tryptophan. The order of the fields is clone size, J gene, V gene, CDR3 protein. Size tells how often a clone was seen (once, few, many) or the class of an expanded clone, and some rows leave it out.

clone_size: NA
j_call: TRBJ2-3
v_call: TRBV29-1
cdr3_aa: CSVAQVTDTQYF

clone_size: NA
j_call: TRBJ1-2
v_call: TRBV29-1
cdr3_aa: CSTWTRAGHGYTF

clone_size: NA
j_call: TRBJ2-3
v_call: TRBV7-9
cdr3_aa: CASSLGLLNTDTQYF

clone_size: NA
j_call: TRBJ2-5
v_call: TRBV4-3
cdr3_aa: CASSQDSGTWQYF

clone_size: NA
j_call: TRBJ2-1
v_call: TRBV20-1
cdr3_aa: CSARTGDSYNEQFF

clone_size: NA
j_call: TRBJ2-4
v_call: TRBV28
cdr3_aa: CASSPFRGAKNIQYF

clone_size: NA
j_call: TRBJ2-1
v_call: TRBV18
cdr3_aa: CASSTVSYNEQFF

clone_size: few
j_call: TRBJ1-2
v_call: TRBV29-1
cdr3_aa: CSVSGQLLGGYTF

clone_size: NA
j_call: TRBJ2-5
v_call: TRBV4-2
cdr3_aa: CASSQDLRDETQYF

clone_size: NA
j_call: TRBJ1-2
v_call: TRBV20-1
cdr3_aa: CSAARQGARGYTF

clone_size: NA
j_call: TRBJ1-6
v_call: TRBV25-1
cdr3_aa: CASSGQIGSPLHF

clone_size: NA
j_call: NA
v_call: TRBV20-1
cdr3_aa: CSAWGSNSYEQYF

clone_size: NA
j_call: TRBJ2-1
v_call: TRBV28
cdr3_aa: CASSSTGGRETQFF

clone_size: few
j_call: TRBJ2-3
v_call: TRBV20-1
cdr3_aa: CSASPGHLDLTDTQYF

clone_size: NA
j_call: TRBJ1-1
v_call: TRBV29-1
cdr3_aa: CSVVGGTEAFF

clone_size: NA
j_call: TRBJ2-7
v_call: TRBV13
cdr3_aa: CASSLQGQWGEQYF

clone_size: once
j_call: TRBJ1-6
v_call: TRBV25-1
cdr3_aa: CASKTGGYGNSPLHF

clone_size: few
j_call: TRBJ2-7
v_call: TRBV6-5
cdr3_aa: CASSYTRVGSYEQYF

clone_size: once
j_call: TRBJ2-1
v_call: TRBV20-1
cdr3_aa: CSAVGVESYNEQFF

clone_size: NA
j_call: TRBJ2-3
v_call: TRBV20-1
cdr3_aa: CSARQTSTDTQYF

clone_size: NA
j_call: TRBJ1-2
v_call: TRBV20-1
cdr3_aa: CSAPKGQVLYSGYTF

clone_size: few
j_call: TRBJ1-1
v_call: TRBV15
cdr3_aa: CATSKTPGDVRTEAFF

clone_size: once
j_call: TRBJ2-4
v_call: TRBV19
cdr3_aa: CASSIPTELAKNIQYF

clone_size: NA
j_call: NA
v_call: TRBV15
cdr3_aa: CATTMGDRLETQYF

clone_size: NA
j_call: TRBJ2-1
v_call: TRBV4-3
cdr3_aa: CASSQGLRGLSAEQFF

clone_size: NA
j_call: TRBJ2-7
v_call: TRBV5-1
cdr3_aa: CASSLTARETDEQYF

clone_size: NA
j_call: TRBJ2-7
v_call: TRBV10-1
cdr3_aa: CASSPRGARTDEQYF

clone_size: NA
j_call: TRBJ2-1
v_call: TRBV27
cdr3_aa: CASSASYNEQLF

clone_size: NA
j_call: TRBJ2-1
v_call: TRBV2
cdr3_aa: CASETKSYNEQFF

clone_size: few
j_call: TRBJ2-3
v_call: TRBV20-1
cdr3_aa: CSARLAGRVEDTQYF

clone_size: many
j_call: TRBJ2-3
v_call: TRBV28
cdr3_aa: CASSPGGRTDTQYF

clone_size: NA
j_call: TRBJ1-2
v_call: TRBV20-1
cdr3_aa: CSARTRDRGTYGYTF

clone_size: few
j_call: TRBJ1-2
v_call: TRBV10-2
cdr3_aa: CASSEGLRSGGYGYTF

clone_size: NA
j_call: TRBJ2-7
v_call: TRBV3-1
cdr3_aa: CASSQERGPYNEQYF

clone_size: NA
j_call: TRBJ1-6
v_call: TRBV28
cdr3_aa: CASSFWTANSPLHF

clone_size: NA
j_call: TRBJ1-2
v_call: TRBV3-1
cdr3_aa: CASSQVAGQGDGYTF

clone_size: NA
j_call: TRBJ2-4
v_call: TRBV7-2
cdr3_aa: CASSLWGAGAKNTQYF

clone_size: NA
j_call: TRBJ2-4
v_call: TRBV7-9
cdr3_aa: CASSPNLVGAALYF

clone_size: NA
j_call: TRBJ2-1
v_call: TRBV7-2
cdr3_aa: CASSAGQGKGEQFF

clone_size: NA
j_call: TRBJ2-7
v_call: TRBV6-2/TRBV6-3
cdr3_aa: CASSPNRIPYEQYF

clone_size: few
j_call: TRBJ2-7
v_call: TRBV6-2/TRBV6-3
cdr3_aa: CASSYSGTGPTKYF

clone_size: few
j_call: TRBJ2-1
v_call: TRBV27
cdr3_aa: CASSPNLWNEQFF

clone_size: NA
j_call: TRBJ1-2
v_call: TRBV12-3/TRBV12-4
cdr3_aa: CASSLAHLYGYTF

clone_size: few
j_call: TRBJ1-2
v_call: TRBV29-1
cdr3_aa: CSVESGGYTF

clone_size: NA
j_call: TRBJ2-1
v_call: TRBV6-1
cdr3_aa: CASGPLGGGNEQFF